This passage covers 17 T cell receptor beta chains from one sample sequenced in a study of T cells in Graves' hyperthyroidism and ophthalmopathy. Amplified TCR beta CDR3 regions came from RNA transcripts. The study used the HTBI primer set for a first-round RT-PCR of the TCR CDR3. TCRdb re-analysed the multiplex PCR reads in MiXCR, keeping a single row per CDR3 protein. The sample contains about 410,000 distinct CDR3 sequences, more than 14% of which appear only once. Sequenced material: blood. All receptors come from a woman in her 30s with Graves' ophthalmopathy.

This clonotype was detected many times. The chain employs TRBV12-3 or TRBV12-4 and TRBJ1-1; D not certain. There are 13 residues in the CDR3. The ends were cut back, 5 bases at V and 5 bases at J, with 12 bases in the middle. The CDR3 loop is CASSLRRITEAFF. CDR3 bases: TGTGCCAGCAGTCTTCGTAGGATTACTGAAGCTTTCTTT.

This clonotype was detected many times. The rearrangement joins TRBV12-3 or TRBV12-4 to TRBJ2-1; D possibly corresponds to TRBD2 (7 bases). CDR3 length equals 14 residues. Trimming took off 9 bases at V and 4 bases at J, with 16 bases between the two ends. Here the CDR3 DNA reads TGTGCCAGTACCACGGGGGGCGCTTACAATGAGCAGTTCTTC. Translation gives CASTTGGAYNEQFF.

This clonotype was counted many times. The chain joins TRBV4-1 to TRBJ2-3; 12 nucleotides line up with TRBD2. Trimming took 0 bases from V and 6 from J; bases not matched to a gene: 13. CDR1 and CDR2 from the germline V gene are MGHRA and YSYEKL. The CDR3 covers 19 residues. CDR3 bases: TGCGCCAGCAGCCAAGAAAGGGGACTAGCGGGCAAGTTAGGGGATACGCAGTATTTT. Translated, it gives CASSQERGLAGKLGDTQYF.

This clonotype has a count of ten or more. The V call is TRBV20-1, the J call TRBJ1-1; D unresolved. This CDR3 contains 13 residues. Germline CDR1 reads DFQATT; CDR2 reads SNEGSKA (reference sequence). The V end was cut by 3 bases, the J end by 0 bases, with 8 bases between. The CDR3 sequence: CSARDSLNTEAFF. The DNA of the CDR3 is TGCAGTGCTAGGGACTCTCTGAACACTGAAGCTTTCTTT.

This clonotype was recorded at least ten times. The chain joins TRBV12-3 or TRBV12-4 to TRBJ2-1; the D is unclear. Between the trimmed V and J ends, which lost 6 bases and 9 bases, there was a span of 9 bases. There are 11 residues in the CDR3. The CDR3 DNA is TGTGCCAGCAGCAGCTCGGGTGAGCAGTTCTTC. This encodes CASSSSGEQFF.

This clonotype was detected a few times. V gene TRBV7-2 combines with J gene TRBJ1-4; D is uncertain. The CDR3 is 14 residues long. Per germline, CDR1 SGHTA and CDR2 FQGNSA. Trimming cost V 3 bases and J 8 bases, with 13 bases left between them. Written as DNA, the CDR3 is TGTGCCAGCAGCTTCCAAGGGTTCGGCGAAAAACTGTTTTTT. Protein product: CASSFQGFGEKLFF.

V usage is TRBV7-9 and J usage is TRBJ1-4; D is perhaps TRBD1 (6 bases). V was pared by 2 bases and J by 7 bases, with 23 bases between. Germline loops: CDR1 SEHNR, CDR2 FQNEAQ (reference sequence). The CDR3 has 18 amino acids. The CDR3 region is CASSLRSPSGARSEKLFF. Written as DNA, the CDR3 is TGTGCCAGCAGCTTACGTTCCCCTTCGGGGGCGAGGAGTGAAAAACTGTTTTTT. The entire variable domain, with the rest obtained from reference TRBV7-9 and TRBJ1-4, is as follows: DTGVSQNPRHKITKRGQNVTFRCDPISEHNRLYWYRQTLGQGPEFLTYFQNEAQLEKSRLLSDRFSAERPKGSFSTLEIQRTEQGDSAMYLCASSLRSPSGARSEKLFFGSGTQLSVL.

This clonotype was seen ten or more times. The V and J genes are TRBV28 and TRBJ1-4, with D hard to call. CDR3 length: 13 amino acids. Trimming removed 1 base at V and 8 bases at J, with 8 bases between. Germline CDR1 reads MDHEN; CDR2 reads SYDVKM. The CDR3 nucleotides read TGTGCCAGCAGTTTATTACGGGAGGAAAAACTGTTTTTT. Its protein is CASSLLREEKLFF.

The chain uses TRBV2 and TRBJ1-1, with D perhaps matching TRBD1 (5 bases). Germline assignment: CDR1 SNHLY and CDR2 FYNNEI. V gave up 8 bases and J gave up 10 bases, with 8 bases separating them. CDR3 length equals 9 residues. In nucleotides, the CDR3 is TGTGCCAGCGGGGGGACAGCTTTCTTT. Its protein is CASGGTAFF.

V is TRBV13 and J is TRBJ2-1; 10 positions agree with TRBD1. Germline V gene data show CDR1 as PRHDT and CDR2 as FYEKMQ (reference sequence). V was pared by 5 bases and J by 6 bases, with 10 bases of the junction left unmatched. CDR3 size: 16 residues. CDR3 bases: TGTGCCAGCAGCGATACCGGGACAGGGGACAGCAATGAGCAGTTCTTC. This sequence encodes CASSDTGTGDSNEQFF. The complete variable domain, with remaining parts taken from reference TRBV13 and TRBJ2-1, reads AAGVIQSPRHLIKEKRETATLKCYPIPRHDTVYWYQQGPGQDPQFLISFYEKMQSDKGSIPDRFSAQQFSDYHSELNMSSLELGDSALYFCASSDTGTGDSNEQFFGPGTRLTVL.

This clonotype was picked up many times. This chain joins TRBV7-9 and TRBJ2-5; D not resolved. The V end lost 7 bases, the J end lost 2 bases, and 17 bases lay between the germline ends. Germline CDR1 is SEHNR and CDR2 is FQNEAQ (reference sequence). The CDR3 spans 15 residues. CDR3 coding DNA: TGTGCCAGCACCCTCAGAACCACCGAACAAGAGACCCAGTACTTC. Translated, it gives CASTLRTTEQETQYF.

Remarks on this clonotype: Being one base from a much bigger clone, this may be a read error. This sequence joins TRBV15 and TRBJ1-2; TRBD1 is a possible D gene (5 bases). V lost 0 bases and J 7 bases, leaving 15 bases between the germline ends. The germline gives CDR1 LNHNV, CDR2 YYDKDF (reference sequence). The CDR3 is 15 residues long. CDR3 residues: CATSREARVGCGYTF. The CDR3 DNA follows: TGTGCCACCAGCAGAGAGGCCAGGGTGGGATGTGGCTACACCTTC.

Comment on this clonotype: One junction end disagrees with the germline gene, perhaps due to a read error. This sequence joins TRBV7-7 and TRBJ2-1, with D unresolved. In germline, CDR1 is SSHAT, CDR2 FNYEAQ (reference sequence). The CDR3 runs to 14 residues. The CDR3 DNA follows: TGTGCTAGCAGCTTAGGACCTGCCAACAATGAGCAGTTCTTC. Its protein product is CASSLGPANNEQFF.

This clonotype was seen repeatedly, ten times or more. The chain has TRBV28 and TRBJ2-5; 8 positions match TRBD1. The germline V gene encodes CDR1 MDHEN and CDR2 SYDVKM. This CDR3 has 15 amino acids. J was trimmed by 1 base and V by 4 bases; bases with no gene match: 5. In nucleotides, the CDR3 is TGTGCCAGCAGTTCCAACGGACAGGGCCAAGAGACCCAGTACTTC. Translation gives CASSSNGQGQETQYF.

The V and J genes are TRBV7-2 and TRBJ2-7, with D possibly TRBD2 on 7 matching bases. The germline V gene has CDR1 SGHTA and CDR2 FQGNSA. The CDR3 extends over 16 amino acids. V lost 5 bases and J lost 5, with 22 bases in between. Here the CDR3 reads CASSVSRGGARDEQYF. The CDR3 bases are TGTGCCAGCAGCGTCTCGAGGGGGGGGGCTCGGGACGAGCAGTACTTC. Combining the CDR3 with reference TRBV7-2 and TRBJ2-7 gives the whole variable domain GAGVSQSPSNKVTEKGKDVELRCDPISGHTALYWYRQSLGQGLEFLIYFQGNSAPDKSGLPSDRFSAERTGGSVSTLTIQRTQQEDSAVYLCASSVSRGGARDEQYFGPGTRLTVT.

This clonotype was counted many times. The chain links TRBV28 to TRBJ2-3; D unclear. This CDR3 is 14 amino acids long. V lost 7 bases and J 7 bases, leaving 18 bases between the germline ends. Germline values: CDR1 MDHEN, CDR2 SYDVKM. CDR3 nucleotides: TGTGCCAGCATCGAACACAGAGGACGGAATACGCAGTATTTT. Translated: CASIEHRGRNTQYF.

This chain links TRBV15 with TRBJ2-4, with D maybe TRBD2 (6 bases). Germline CDR1 reads LNHNV; CDR2 reads YYDKDF (reference sequence). The CDR3 consists of 15 residues. V lost 4 bases, J lost 7 bases, and 17 bases lay in between. CDR3 DNA sequence: TGTGCCACCAGCATCGTTTCAACCGCGGGGAACATTCAGTACTTC. Translating gives CATSIVSTAGNIQYF. Full variable domain (outside the CDR3, taken from reference TRBV15 and TRBJ2-4): DAMVIQNPRYQVTQFGKPVTLSCSQTLNHNVMYWYQQKSSQAPKLLFHYYDKDFNNEADTPDNFQSRRPNTSFCFLDIRSPGLGDTAMYLCATSIVSTAGNIQYFGAGTRLSVL.